This T cell receptor (beta chain) appears in the sequencing data of a study of blood T cell repertoires in COVID-19. Study-wide context: Sources were T cells, B-cell-depleted T cells, or PBMCs; the material itself was cDNA or gDNA.

Using immunoSEQ multiplex PCR, the repertoire was profiled, and TCRdb retains in-frame clones only, with some absent. The sample has 200,000 to 300,000 clones; approximately 80% are singletons. Input material: peripheral blood. The receptor's source is a woman aged 18-29 years with acute or convalescent COVID-19.

The CDR3 DNA reads as TGTGCCAGCAGGCCAACAGGGTCGACTAGCGGGAGCTTTGAGCAGTTCTTC. This translates into CASRPTGSTSGSFEQFF. The rearrangement joins TRBV13 to TRBJ2-1; TRBD2 matches 12 bases. The V gene's germline CDR1 is PRHDT and CDR2 FYEKMQ (reference sequence). V was pared by 6 bases and J by 9 bases, with 15 bases of the junction left unmatched. This CDR3 has 17 amino acids.